Presented here are 13 T cell receptor beta chains from one specimen sequenced in a study of PD-1 blockade in classical Hodgkin lymphoma. This table comes from immunoSEQ multiplex PCR, and its TCRdb copy is limited to in-frame clones, with some not included. The sample lists some 110,000 clones, more than 70% occurring once. As for time point: cycle 4 day 1 (C4D1), after 6 weeks of nivolumab. No patient escaped relapse after autologous stem cell transplantation, and brentuximab vedotin exposure varied. The input for sequencing was peripheral blood mononuclear cells (PBMCs), taken before the fourth cycle of nivolumab. Source of these receptors: a human donor with classical Hodgkin lymphoma.

V usage is TRBV5-4 and J usage is TRBJ2-7; a weak D match, TRBD2 (6 bases). The V and J ends lost 4 bases and 6 bases respectively, with 17 bases between them. This CDR3 has 14 amino acids. Germline CDR1 SGHNT, CDR2 YYREEE (reference sequence). CDR3 amino acids: CASSTGTDTFEQYF. CDR3 coding DNA: TGTGCCAGCAGCACCGGGACTGATACCTTCGAGCAGTACTTC.

This chain uses TRBV7-8 with TRBJ1-1; D unclear. The germline V gene has CDR1 SGHVS and CDR2 FQNEAQ. The ends were cut back, 2 bases at V and 1 base at J, with 11 bases in the middle. The length of the CDR3 is 15 residues. CDR3 DNA sequence: TGTGCCAGCAGCTTAACGGGCAGACCGAACACTGAAGCTTTCTTT. As protein: CASSLTGRPNTEAFF.

The chain is built from TRBV27 and TRBJ2-2; 10 nucleotides align to TRBD1. The junction had 16 bases not matched to a gene; V was cut back by 7 bases and J by 5 bases. The CDR3 is 18 amino acids. The germline V gene encodes CDR1 MNHEY and CDR2 SMNVEV (reference sequence). CDR3 DNA sequence: TGTGCCAGCAATATTAGGGGGCCCCGGGACAGGGGTACCGGGGAGCTGTTTTTT. It is translated as CASNIRGPRDRGTGELFF.

The V call is TRBV4-3, the J call TRBJ1-4; TRBD1 matches at 9 bases. CDR3 size: 15 residues. The germline gives CDR1 LGHNA, CDR2 YSLEER. V lost 0 bases and J lost 7; bases outside the gene matches: 3. CDR3 sequence (DNA): TGCGCCAGCAGCCAAGATAGGGGACAGGGTGAAAAACTGTTTTTT. Its translation is CASSQDRGQGEKLFF.

This clone was picked up one time. This rearrangement joins TRBV7-2 to TRBJ2-5; D is perhaps TRBD1 (5 bases). Trimming shortened V by 6 bases and J by 0 bases, and 11 bases separated the two germline ends. The CDR3 loop spans 14 amino acids. Germline loops: CDR1 SGHTA, CDR2 FQGNSA. CDR3 nucleotides: TGTGCCAGCAGACATTACAGGTACCAAGAGACCCAGTACTTC. Translation: CASRHYRYQETQYF.

The chain has TRBV27 and TRBJ2-7; 9 bases match TRBD1. CDR1 MNHEY and CDR2 SMNVEV come from the germline V gene (reference sequence). The CDR3 covers 14 residues. The junction had 6 bases not matched to a gene; V was cut back by 5 bases and J by 4 bases. The CDR3 reads CASSTWTGVYEQYF. In DNA form, the CDR3 reads TGTGCCAGCAGTACCTGGACAGGGGTGTACGAGCAGTACTTC.

The chain combines TRBV7-2 with TRBJ2-5; TRBD2 matches at 9 bases. The CDR3 spans 16 residues. J was trimmed by 2 bases and V by 1 base; bases with no gene match: 5. Germline V gives CDR1 SGHTA, CDR2 FQGNSA. CDR3 residues: CASSLEPSGIQETQYF. The CDR3 region has the DNA TGTGCCAGCAGCTTAGAACCTAGCGGGATACAAGAGACCCAGTACTTC.

The J gene is TRBJ1-5, the V gene TRBV6-6; D may be TRBD1 (6 bases). The CDR3 consists of 14 residues. Germline V gives CDR1 MNHNY, CDR2 SVGAGI (reference sequence). V was trimmed by 5 bases and J by 9 bases, leaving 17 bases between them. As DNA, the CDR3 is TGTGCCAGCAGTCCCCGGGAGGGACACCGGCCCCAGCATTTT. It translates to CASSPREGHRPQHF.

CDR3 nucleotide sequence: TGTGCCAGCAGGACTCTGGGGGGTGGAGGCTACACCTTC. Its translation: CASRTLGGGGYTF. The V call is TRBV6-1, the J call TRBJ1-2; the D gene is possibly TRBD1 (5 bases). There are 13 residues in the CDR3. V lost 6 bases and J 8 bases, leaving 16 bases between the germline ends. Germline V gives CDR1 MNHNS, CDR2 SASEGT.

V is TRBV7-9 and J is TRBJ2-2; 9 nucleotides agree with TRBD1. Germline values: CDR1 SEHNR, CDR2 FQNEAQ (reference sequence). After removal of 4 bases from V and 6 bases from J, the junction contained 9 bases not matched to a gene. The CDR3 has 16 amino acids. CDR3: CASSSPKGQGAGELFF. CDR3 coding DNA: TGTGCCAGCAGCTCACCAAAGGGACAGGGAGCCGGGGAGCTGTTTTTT.

J is TRBJ1-4 and V is TRBV5-5, with 7 bases aligning to TRBD1. This CDR3 has 16 residues. Germline loops: CDR1 SGHKS, CDR2 YYEKEE (reference sequence). Germline trimming cut 4 bases from V and 11 bases from J; bases unmatched to any gene: 17. CDR3 amino acids: CASSPEGGQRFGKLFF. In nucleotides, the CDR3 is TGTGCCAGCAGCCCCGAAGGGGGCCAGCGGTTTGGGAAACTGTTTTTT.

The chain employs TRBV9 and TRBJ2-7, with D possibly matching TRBD2 (6 bases). Germline CDR1 reads SGDLS; CDR2 reads YYNGEE. The CDR3 consists of 15 residues. Trimming shortened V by 4 bases and J by 0 bases, and 14 bases separated the two germline ends. As DNA, the CDR3 is TGTGCCAGCAGCCCCGGGGGAGCGGTCTCCTACGAGCAGTACTTC. Residues: CASSPGGAVSYEQYF.

The chain is built from TRBV4-1 and TRBJ2-5; D unclear. CDR1 is MGHRA, CDR2 YSYEKL, per germline. V dropped 4 bases and J dropped 2 bases, with 8 bases sitting between them. CDR3 size: 13 residues. CDR3 in amino acids: CASSLGLQETQYF. In DNA form, the CDR3 reads TGCGCCAGCAGCCTAGGGTTACAAGAGACCCAGTACTTC.